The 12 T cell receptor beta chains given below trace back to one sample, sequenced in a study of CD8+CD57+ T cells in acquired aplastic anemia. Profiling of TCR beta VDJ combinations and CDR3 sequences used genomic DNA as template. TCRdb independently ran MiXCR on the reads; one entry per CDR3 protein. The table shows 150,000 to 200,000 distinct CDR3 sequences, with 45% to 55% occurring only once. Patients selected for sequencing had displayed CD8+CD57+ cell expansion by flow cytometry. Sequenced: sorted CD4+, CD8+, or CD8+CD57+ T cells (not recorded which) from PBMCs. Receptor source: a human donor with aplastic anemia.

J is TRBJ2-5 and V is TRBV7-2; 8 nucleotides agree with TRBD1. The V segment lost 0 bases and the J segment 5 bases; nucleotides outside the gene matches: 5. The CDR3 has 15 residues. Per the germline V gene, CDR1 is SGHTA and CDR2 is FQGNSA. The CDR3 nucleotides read TGTGCCAGCAGCTTAGCGACAGGGGTGGCGGAGACCCAGTACTTC. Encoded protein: CASSLATGVAETQYF.

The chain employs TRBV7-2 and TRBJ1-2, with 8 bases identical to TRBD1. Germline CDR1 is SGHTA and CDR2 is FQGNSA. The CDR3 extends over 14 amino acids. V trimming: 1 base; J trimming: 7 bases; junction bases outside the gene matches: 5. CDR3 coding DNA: TGTGCCAGCAGCTTAGTAGGACAGGGTGCTGGCTACACCTTC. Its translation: CASSLVGQGAGYTF. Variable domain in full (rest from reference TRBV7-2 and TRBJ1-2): GAGVSQSPSNKVTEKGKDVELRCDPISGHTALYWYRQSLGQGLEFLIYFQGNSAPDKSGLPSDRFSAERTGGSVSTLTIQRTQQEDSAVYLCASSLVGQGAGYTFGSGTRLTVV.

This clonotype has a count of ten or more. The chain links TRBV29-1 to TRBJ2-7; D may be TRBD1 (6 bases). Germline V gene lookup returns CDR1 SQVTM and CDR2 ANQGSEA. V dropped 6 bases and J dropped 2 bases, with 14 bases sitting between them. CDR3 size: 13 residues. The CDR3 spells CSVPGQNPYEQYF. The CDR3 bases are TGCAGCGTCCCCGGACAGAACCCCTACGAGCAGTACTTC.

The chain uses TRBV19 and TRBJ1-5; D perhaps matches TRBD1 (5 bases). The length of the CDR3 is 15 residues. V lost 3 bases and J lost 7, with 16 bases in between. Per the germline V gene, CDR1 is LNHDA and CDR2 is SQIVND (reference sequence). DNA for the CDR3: TGTGCCAGTAGTATCCAGCGAGGGGTTGGGCAGCCCCAGCATTTT. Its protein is CASSIQRGVGQPQHF.

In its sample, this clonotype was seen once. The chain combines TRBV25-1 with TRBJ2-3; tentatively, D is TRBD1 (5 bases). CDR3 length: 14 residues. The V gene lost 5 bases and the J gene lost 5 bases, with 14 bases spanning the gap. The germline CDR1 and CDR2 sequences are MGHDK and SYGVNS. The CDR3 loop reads CASSLHPQGDTQYF. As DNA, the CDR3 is TGTGCCAGCAGTCTACATCCCCAGGGAGATACGCAGTATTTT.

CDR3 in DNA: TGTGCCAGCAGTCCACAGGGAGGGTACTACGAGCAGTACTTC. This encodes CASSPQGGYYEQYF. The rearrangement links TRBV2 to TRBJ2-7, with D possibly being TRBD2 (7 bases). Per the germline V gene, CDR1 is SNHLY and CDR2 is FYNNEI. Trimming took 5 bases from V and 3 from J, leaving 14 bases between them. This CDR3 contains 14 residues.

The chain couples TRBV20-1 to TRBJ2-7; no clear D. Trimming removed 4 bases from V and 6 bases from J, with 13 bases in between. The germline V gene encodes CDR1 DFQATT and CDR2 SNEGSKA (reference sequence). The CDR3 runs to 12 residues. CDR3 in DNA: TGCAGTGCTAAAAAAGGCCCAGGCGAGCAGTACTTC. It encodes CSAKKGPGEQYF.

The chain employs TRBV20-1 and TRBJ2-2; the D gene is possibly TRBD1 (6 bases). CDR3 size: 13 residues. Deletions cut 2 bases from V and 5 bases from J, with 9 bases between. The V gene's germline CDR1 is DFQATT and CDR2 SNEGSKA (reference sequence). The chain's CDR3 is CSARSGQTGELFF. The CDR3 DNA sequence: TGCAGTGCTAGATCCGGACAGACCGGGGAGCTGTTTTTT.

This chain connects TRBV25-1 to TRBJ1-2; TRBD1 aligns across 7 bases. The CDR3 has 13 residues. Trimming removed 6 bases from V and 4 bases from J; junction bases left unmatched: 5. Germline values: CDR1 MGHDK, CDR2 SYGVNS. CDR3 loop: CASRQGQSYGYTF. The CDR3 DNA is TGTGCCAGCAGACAGGGGCAGAGCTATGGCTACACCTTC.

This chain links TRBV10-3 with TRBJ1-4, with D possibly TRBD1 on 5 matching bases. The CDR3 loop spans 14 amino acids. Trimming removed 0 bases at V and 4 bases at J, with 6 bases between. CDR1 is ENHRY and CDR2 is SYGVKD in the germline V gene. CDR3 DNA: TGTGCCATCAGTGAGTCTGGGGGTAATGAAAAACTGTTTTTT. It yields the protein CAISESGGNEKLFF.

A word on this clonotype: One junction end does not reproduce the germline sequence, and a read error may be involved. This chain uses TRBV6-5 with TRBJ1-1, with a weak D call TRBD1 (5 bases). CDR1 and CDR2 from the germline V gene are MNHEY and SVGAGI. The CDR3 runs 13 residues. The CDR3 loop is CASSFRWGTEASF. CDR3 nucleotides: TGTGCCAGCAGCTTCCGTTGGGGCACTGAAGCTTCCTTT.

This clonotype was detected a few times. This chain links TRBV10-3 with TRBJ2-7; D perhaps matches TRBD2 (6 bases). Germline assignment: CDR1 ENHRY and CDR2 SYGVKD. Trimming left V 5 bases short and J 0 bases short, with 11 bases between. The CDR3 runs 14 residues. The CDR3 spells CAISPGGRSYEQYF. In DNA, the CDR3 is TGTGCCATCAGTCCCGGGGGACGCTCCTACGAGCAGTACTTC.